One and the same sample provided the 26 T cell receptor beta chains below, sequenced in a study of shared clonotypes between healthy human individuals. Only in-frame clones appear in the TCRdb table, and some are missing; sequencing was by immunoSEQ multiplex PCR. The sample includes about 2.2 million clones, over 85% of them seen just once. Positively selected for CCR7, the CD45RO-negative cells used as naive CD8 cells excluded terminally differentiated effector memory CD45RA+ cells. The material sequenced was naive CD8+ T cells from PBMCs. The receptors stem from a man between 18 and 35 years old in good health. Some clones in this sample may be carry-over from other donors' samples.

J is TRBJ1-5 and V is TRBV28; TRBD1 matches at 7 bases. Trimming took 2 bases from V and 7 from J; bases not matched to a gene: 8. Looked up from germline, CDR1 is MDHEN and CDR2 is SYDVKM. The CDR3 is 15 amino acids. CDR3 amino acids: CASSLPHRGGQPQHF. The CDR3 DNA follows: TGTGCCAGCAGTTTACCCCACAGGGGAGGGCAGCCCCAGCATTTT.

The chain carries TRBV5-1 and TRBJ1-2, with D maybe TRBD1 (5 bases). V lost 8 bases and J lost 8, with 16 bases in between. Germline V CDR1 and CDR2: SGHRS, YFSETQ. The CDR3 covers 12 residues. The CDR3 bases are TGCGCCAGTACCCTCTGGGGGGACGGCTACACCTTC. Translating it yields CASTLWGDGYTF.

Concerning this clone itself: Distinct nucleotide sequences in the sample also encode this CDR3. The V call is TRBV6-5, the J call TRBJ2-7, with a tentative D call TRBD1 (6 bases). This CDR3 has 14 residues. The V and J ends lost 8 bases and 4 bases respectively, with 18 bases between them. CDR1 and CDR2 from the germline V gene are MNHEY and SVGAGI. The CDR3 loop reads CASSPTGESYEQYF. The CDR3 DNA is TGTGCCAGCTCCCCGACAGGAGAGTCTTACGAGCAGTACTTC.

This chain connects TRBV30 to TRBJ2-7, with 7 bases lining up with TRBD1. This CDR3 region has 14 residues. V lost 5 bases to trimming and J lost 5 bases; unmatched junction nucleotides: 12. Germline CDR1 GTSNPN, CDR2 SVGIG (reference sequence). Written as DNA, the CDR3 is TGTGCCTGGGGGAAACTGGACAGGCTCGACGAGCAGTACTTC. It specifies CAWGKLDRLDEQYF.

The chain employs TRBV7-2 and TRBJ2-5, with 10 positions matching TRBD2. Germline CDR1 SGHTA, CDR2 FQGNSA. V lost 2 bases and J lost 1; bases outside the gene matches: 7. The CDR3 is made up of 17 amino acids. The CDR3 nucleotides read TGTGCCAGCAGCTTATGGGGAGCGGGAGGGACCCAAGAGACCCAGTACTTC. It codes for CASSLWGAGGTQETQYF.

The chain employs TRBV7-9 and TRBJ2-3, with 8 bases fitting TRBD1. With 4 bases clipped from V and 10 bases from J, the junction kept 13 bases outside the gene matches. CDR3 size: 15 residues. Germline-derived CDR1 and CDR2 are SEHNR and FQNEAQ (reference sequence). CDR3: CASSSATGALVSQYF. The CDR3 region has the DNA TGTGCCAGCAGCTCCGCGACAGGGGCGCTAGTCTCGCAGTATTTT. Based on the CDR3 plus reference TRBV7-9 and TRBJ2-3, the full variable domain is DTGVSQNPRHKITKRGQNVTFRCDPISEHNRLYWYRQTLGQGPEFLTYFQNEAQLEKSRLLSDRFSAERPKGSFSTLEIQRTEQGDSAMYLCASSSATGALVSQYFGPGTRLTVL.

V gene TRBV6-1 combines with J gene TRBJ1-2; D ambiguous. V was shortened by 3 bases and J by 5 bases, with 10 bases between the two germline ends. This CDR3 comprises 13 residues. Looked up from germline, CDR1 is MNHNS and CDR2 is SASEGT. The CDR3 nucleotides read TGTGCCAGCAGTGATTGGGTTGGGTATGGCTACACCTTC. It codes for CASSDWVGYGYTF.

In the case of this clone: Distinct nucleotide sequences in the sample also encode this CDR3. The chain joins TRBV10-3 to TRBJ1-5, with a possible D match to TRBD1 (6 bases). The germline V and J ends were trimmed by 0 bases and 4 bases, with 10 bases remaining between them. Germline values: CDR1 ENHRY, CDR2 SYGVKD. The CDR3 is 15 amino acids. This CDR3 is CAISESTGSNQPQHF. The CDR3 region has the DNA TGTGCCATCAGTGAGTCGACAGGTTCTAATCAGCCCCAGCATTTT.

J is TRBJ2-1 and V is TRBV6-5, with 7 bases matching TRBD2. The germline V gene encodes CDR1 MNHEY and CDR2 SVGAGI. CDR3 length: 15 residues. V was clipped by 6 bases and J by 10 bases; unmatched bases: 15. CDR3 protein: CASSPSSGPGLEQFF. In DNA form, the CDR3 reads TGTGCCAGCAGCCCCTCTAGCGGCCCCGGACTAGAGCAGTTCTTC.

This chain connects TRBV20-1 to TRBJ1-2, with D perhaps matching TRBD1 (6 bases). Germline loops: CDR1 DFQATT, CDR2 SNEGSKA (reference sequence). Trimming removed 7 bases at V and 8 bases at J, with 14 bases between. CDR3 length: 11 amino acids. In DNA form, the CDR3 reads TGCAGTGTGCACACAGGGCAGGGCTACACCTTC. It yields the protein CSVHTGQGYTF.

The chain carries TRBV15 and TRBJ2-1; 7 bases map to TRBD1. There are 13 residues in the CDR3. The V gene's germline CDR1 is LNHNV and CDR2 YYDKDF (reference sequence). Trimming cost V 0 bases and J 9 bases; bases outside gene matches: 2. CDR3 DNA sequence: TGTGCCACCAGCAGAGAAGGGGGCGGTGAGCAGTTCTTC. Protein sequence: CATSREGGGEQFF.

The chain uses TRBV15 and TRBJ1-2, with a possible D match to TRBD1 (6 bases). The CDR3 has 15 amino acids. With 0 bases removed from V and 3 bases from J, the gap between germline ends came to 11 bases. The germline V gene has CDR1 LNHNV and CDR2 YYDKDF (reference sequence). In DNA form, the CDR3 reads TGTGCCACCAGCAGAGAGTGGACAGAGGACTATGGCTACACCTTC. Protein: CATSREWTEDYGYTF. Full variable domain (remainder filled in from reference TRBV15 and TRBJ1-2): DAMVIQNPRYQVTQFGKPVTLSCSQTLNHNVMYWYQQKSSQAPKLLFHYYDKDFNNEADTPDNFQSRRPNTSFCFLDIRSPGLGDTAMYLCATSREWTEDYGYTFGSGTRLTVV.

This chain connects TRBV4-1 to TRBJ1-1; D gene uncertain. With 0 bases removed from V and 8 bases from J, the gap between germline ends came to 16 bases. CDR1 MGHRA and CDR2 YSYEKL come from the germline V gene. The CDR3 runs 15 residues. The CDR3 here is CASSQESRSVAEAFF. CDR3 sequence (DNA): TGCGCCAGCAGCCAAGAAAGTAGGTCGGTGGCCGAAGCTTTCTTT.

V usage is TRBV4-1 and J usage is TRBJ2-3; the D is unclear. Germline V gene lookup returns CDR1 MGHRA and CDR2 YSYEKL. V lost 3 bases and J 5 bases, leaving 6 bases between the germline ends. The CDR3 length is 12 residues. The CDR3 DNA is TGCGCCAGCAGCCATGACATAGATACGCAGTATTTT. Amino acids: CASSHDIDTQYF.

This chain connects TRBV11-3 to TRBJ2-1; 9 bases are a match to TRBD2. Germline V CDR1 and CDR2: SGHNT, YENEEA. The junction had 8 bases not matched to a gene; V was cut back by 1 base and J by 7 bases. The CDR3 runs 16 residues. The chain's CDR3 is CASSLGRLAVRNEQFF. The DNA of the CDR3 is TGTGCCAGCAGCTTAGGCCGACTAGCGGTACGGAATGAGCAGTTCTTC.

The genes are TRBV29-1 and TRBJ2-2; no clear D. The length of the CDR3 is 10 residues. With 6 bases removed from V and 7 bases from J, the gap between germline ends came to 6 bases. CDR1 is SQVTM and CDR2 is ANQGSEA in the germline V gene. CDR3 DNA sequence: TGCAGCGTGGAAATCGGGGAGCTGTTTTTT. Protein sequence: CSVEIGELFF.

The chain combines TRBV7-9 with TRBJ2-1; D unclear. Germline V gives CDR1 SEHNR, CDR2 FQNEAQ (reference sequence). This CDR3 spans 16 amino acids. Trimming cost V 5 bases and J 5 bases, with 19 bases left between them. CDR3 amino acids: CASSPDVWLNNNEQFF. CDR3 sequence (DNA): TGTGCCAGCAGCCCCGATGTTTGGCTGAATAACAATGAGCAGTTCTTC.

The CDR3 loop reads CASSLSTGINEQFF. As DNA, the CDR3 is TGTGCCAGCAGCTTGAGTACCGGCATTAATGAGCAGTTCTTC. The chain recombines TRBV5-6 with TRBJ2-1, with D hard to call. V was cut by 1 base and J by 7 bases, with 12 bases left in between. In germline, CDR1 is SGHDT, CDR2 YYEEEE. This CDR3 region has 14 residues. Full variable domain (remainder filled in from reference TRBV5-6 and TRBJ2-1): DAGVTQSPTHLIKTRGQQVTLRCSPKSGHDTVSWYQQALGQGPQFIFQYYEEEERQRGNFPDRFSGHQFPNYSSELNVNALLLGDSALYLCASSLSTGINEQFFGPGTRLTVL.

The chain joins TRBV2 to TRBJ2-3; the match to TRBD2 covers 11 bases. Germline values: CDR1 SNHLY, CDR2 FYNNEI. The V gene end was trimmed by 2 bases and the J gene end by 4 bases; junction bases not matched to a gene: 5. This CDR3 comprises 16 residues. CDR3 nucleotide sequence: TGTGCCAGCAGTGAATGGGTAGCGGGAGGGTCAGATACGCAGTATTTT. This translates into CASSEWVAGGSDTQYF.

The chain joins TRBV6-6 to TRBJ2-7; 9 bases agree with TRBD1. The ends lost 6 bases at V and 3 bases at J; junction bases unmatched: 6. Germline CDR1 reads MNHNY; CDR2 reads SVGAGI (reference sequence). CDR3 length: 14 amino acids. The CDR3 sequence is CASRPRTGDYEQYF. CDR3 nucleotide sequence: TGTGCCAGCAGGCCCCGGACAGGGGACTACGAGCAGTACTTC.

The genes are TRBV27 and TRBJ2-3; 9 bases line up with TRBD2. This CDR3 is built from 16 residues. V lost 6 bases to trimming and J lost 0 bases; unmatched junction nucleotides: 7. CDR1 and CDR2 from the germline V gene are MNHEY and SMNVEV (reference sequence). CDR3 in DNA: TGTGCCAGCAGAAAGTCTAGCGGGGTAAGCACAGATACGCAGTATTTT. Translated: CASRKSSGVSTDTQYF.

The V call is TRBV10-3, the J call TRBJ2-5, with TRBD1 as a possible D gene (6 bases). CDR3 length: 15 amino acids. The germline CDR1 and CDR2 sequences are ENHRY and SYGVKD. The ends were cut back, 2 bases at V and 1 base at J, with 11 bases in the middle. CDR3 coding DNA: TGTGCCATCAGTGAGGCTACAGGGATCCAAGAGACCCAGTACTTC. Residues: CAISEATGIQETQYF.

This chain joins TRBV4-3 and TRBJ1-5, with a weak D call TRBD1 (5 bases). Between the trimmed V and J ends, which lost 0 bases and 3 bases, there was a span of 6 bases. The CDR3 consists of 14 residues. Germline lookup yields CDR1 LGHNA and CDR2 YSLEER. The CDR3 DNA sequence: TGCGCCAGCAGCCAAGACAGGGACAATCAGCCCCAGCATTTT. This gives the protein CASSQDRDNQPQHF.

This sequence joins TRBV4-3 and TRBJ2-3; 8 nucleotides line up with TRBD2. Germline trimming cut 4 bases from V and 3 bases from J; bases unmatched to any gene: 9. The CDR3 runs 16 residues. Looked up from germline, CDR1 is LGHNA and CDR2 is YSLEER. CDR3 sequence reads: CASSPEVSGSTDTQYF. The CDR3 DNA follows: TGCGCCAGCAGCCCAGAGGTCAGCGGGAGTACAGATACGCAGTATTTT.

As regards this clone: The same CDR3 can be traced to other DNA sequences in this sample. The genes are TRBV27 and TRBJ2-7; 10 nucleotides match TRBD2. The CDR3 loop spans 15 amino acids. In germline, CDR1 is MNHEY, CDR2 SMNVEV (reference sequence). V gave up 5 bases and J gave up 2 bases; unmatched junction bases: 6. CDR3 protein: CASSPRTSGPYEQYF. In DNA form, the CDR3 reads TGTGCCAGCAGTCCCCGGACTAGCGGCCCCTACGAGCAGTACTTC.

This clone was observed a single time. The chain combines TRBV28 with TRBJ2-1; D is ambiguous. The CDR3 sequence is 15 residues long. Germline V gene lookup returns CDR1 MDHEN and CDR2 SYDVKM. V was clipped by 7 bases and J by 9 bases, with 22 bases between them. As DNA, the CDR3 is TGTGCCAGCACCACGCGGCTCACAGTGAGGATTGAGCAGTTCTTC. It yields the protein CASTTRLTVRIEQFF.